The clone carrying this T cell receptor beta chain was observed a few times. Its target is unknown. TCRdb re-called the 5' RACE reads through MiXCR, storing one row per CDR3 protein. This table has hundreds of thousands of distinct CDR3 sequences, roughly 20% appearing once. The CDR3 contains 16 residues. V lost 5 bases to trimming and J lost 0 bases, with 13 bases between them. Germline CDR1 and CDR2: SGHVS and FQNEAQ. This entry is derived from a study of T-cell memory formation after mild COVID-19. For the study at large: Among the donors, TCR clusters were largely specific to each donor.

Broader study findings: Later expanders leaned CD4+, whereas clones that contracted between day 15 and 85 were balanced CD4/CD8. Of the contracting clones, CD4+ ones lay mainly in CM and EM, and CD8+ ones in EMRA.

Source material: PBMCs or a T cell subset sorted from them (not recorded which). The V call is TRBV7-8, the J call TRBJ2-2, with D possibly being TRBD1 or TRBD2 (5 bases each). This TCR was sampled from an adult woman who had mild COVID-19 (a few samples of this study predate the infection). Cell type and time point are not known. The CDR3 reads CASSPHRDANTGELFF. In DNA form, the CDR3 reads TGTGCCAGCAGCCCCCACCGGGACGCGAACACCGGGGAGCTGTTTTTT.